The 28 T cell receptor beta chains given below trace back to one sample, sequenced in a study of blood T cell repertoires in COVID-19. The data were produced by immunoSEQ multiplex PCR, yet TCRdb's version contains in-frame clones alone and is incomplete. The sample records a few hundred thousand clones, approximately 80% being singletons. Sequenced input: PBMCs or T cells enriched from blood (not recorded which). The receptors were gathered from a man aged 35 to 55 who had been exposed to COVID-19.

This chain connects TRBV6-5 to TRBJ1-4; D call uncertain. The ends were cut back, 5 bases at V and 7 bases at J, with 17 bases in the middle. The CDR3 length is 15 residues. Germline CDR1 MNHEY, CDR2 SVGAGI. The CDR3 DNA reads as TGTGCCAGCAGTCCTGTGGGAGTCAGCGCTGAAAAACTGTTTTTT. It encodes CASSPVGVSAEKLFF.

The chain links TRBV9 to TRBJ1-5, with a possible D match to TRBD1 (5 bases). Trimming removed 4 bases from V and 1 base from J, with 9 bases in between. CDR3 length: 14 residues. Germline values: CDR1 SGDLS, CDR2 YYNGEE. The CDR3: CASSQGGSNQPQHF. CDR3 bases: TGTGCCAGCAGCCAGGGAGGGAGCAATCAGCCCCAGCATTTT.

This rearrangement joins TRBV7-3 to TRBJ2-7; possibly TRBD2 for D (5 bases). The CDR3 runs to 14 residues. With 5 bases removed from V and 3 bases from J, the gap between germline ends came to 14 bases. Germline loops: CDR1 SGHTA, CDR2 FQGTGA. The CDR3 sequence: CASSPGLHNYEQYF. The CDR3 DNA reads as TGTGCCAGCAGCCCAGGACTGCATAACTACGAGCAGTACTTC.

The chain combines TRBV19 with TRBJ1-5; TRBD1 matches 9 bases. V lost 3 bases, J lost 2 bases, and 8 bases stayed unmatched. Germline V gene sequence: CDR1 LNHDA, CDR2 SQIVND (reference sequence). The CDR3 is made up of 17 amino acids. The CDR3 DNA sequence: TGTGCCAGTAGTATCTCGAATACAGGGGGCGGCAATCAGCCCCAGCATTTT. It specifies CASSISNTGGGNQPQHF. Full variable domain (outside the CDR3, taken from reference TRBV19 and TRBJ1-5): DGGITQSPKYLFRKEGQNVTLSCEQNLNHDAMYWYRQDPGQGLRLIYYSQIVNDFQKGDIAEGYSVSREKKESFPLTVTSAQKNPTAFYLCASSISNTGGGNQPQHFGDGTRLSIL.

This chain uses TRBV11-3 with TRBJ2-7; 7 nucleotides line up with TRBD1. Unmatched junction bases numbered 3, after V lost 2 bases and J lost 2 bases. CDR3 length: 14 amino acids. CDR1 and CDR2 from the germline V gene are SGHNT and YENEEA. The CDR3 reads CASSLLTGAYEQYF. CDR3 DNA: TGTGCCAGCAGCTTACTCACAGGGGCCTACGAGCAGTACTTC.

The chain is built from TRBV18 and TRBJ1-3; D not resolved. Per germline, CDR1 KGHSH and CDR2 LQKENI. V shed 3 bases and J shed 3 bases, with 3 bases lying between them. The CDR3 contains 12 residues. The CDR3 here is CASSPRGNTIYF. Here the CDR3 DNA reads TGTGCCAGCTCACCCCGTGGAAACACCATATATTTT.

The count of this clone is one. This chain joins TRBV5-8 and TRBJ2-7; 10 bases match TRBD1. V was clipped by 2 bases and J by 5 bases; unmatched bases: 4. The CDR3 has 14 amino acids. Germline CDR1 and CDR2: SGHTS and YDEGEE. As DNA, the CDR3 is TGTGCCAGCAGCTTTAGGGACAGGGGACACGAGCAGTACTTC. Its translation is CASSFRDRGHEQYF.

This chain connects TRBV12-3 or TRBV12-4 to TRBJ1-1; D possibly corresponds to TRBD1 (5 bases). V was shortened by 1 base and J by 6 bases, with 9 bases between the two germline ends. The CDR3 loop spans 13 amino acids. The CDR3 DNA reads TGTGCCAGCAGTTTAGAGGGGCTCCCTGAAGCTTTCTTT. Amino acid sequence: CASSLEGLPEAFF.

The rearrangement uses TRBV24-1 and TRBJ2-3; a weak D match, TRBD2 (5 bases). CDR3 size: 15 residues. The V end was cut by 2 bases, the J end by 3 bases, with 11 bases between. Looked up from germline, CDR1 is KGHDR and CDR2 is SFDVKD. The CDR3 DNA reads as TGTGCCACCAGTGATTCTAGCCCCTGGACAGATACGCAGTATTTT. Translating it yields CATSDSSPWTDTQYF.

The J gene is TRBJ2-1, the V gene TRBV6-4; a possible D gene is TRBD1 (6 bases). Trimming pared 2 bases from V and 7 bases from J, leaving 21 bases between. CDR1 and CDR2 from the germline V gene are MRHNA and SNTAGT. The CDR3 extends over 17 amino acids. The CDR3 coding sequence is TGTGCCAGCAGTGACATAGGGGGTGTTTCGACCAAAAATGAGCAGTTCTTC. Its translation: CASSDIGGVSTKNEQFF.

This clone occurred a few times. This chain uses TRBV5-1 with TRBJ1-1; D is possibly TRBD1 (6 bases). V lost 0 bases to trimming and J lost 1 base, with 16 bases between them. The germline CDR1 and CDR2 sequences are SGHRS and YFSETQ. The CDR3 consists of 17 residues. Here the CDR3 DNA reads TGCGCCAGCAGCTTGGCCGGGGGGCAGCCCCAGAACACTGAAGCTTTCTTT. Translated, it gives CASSLAGGQPQNTEAFF.

This clone was recorded only once. V is TRBV5-4 and J is TRBJ2-7; 7 bases fit TRBD1. Germline V gene sequence: CDR1 SGHNT, CDR2 YYREEE (reference sequence). This CDR3 is 13 amino acids long. V was pared by 3 bases and J by 1 base, with 1 base of the junction left unmatched. DNA of the CDR3: TGTGCCAGCAGCTCAGGGGGATCCTACGAGCAGTACTTC. Its protein product is CASSSGGSYEQYF.

The chain employs TRBV24-1 and TRBJ2-2; no clear D. The length of the CDR3 is 15 residues. CDR1 is KGHDR and CDR2 is SFDVKD in the germline V gene. Trimming left V 3 bases short and J 5 bases short, with 12 bases between. The CDR3 DNA sequence: TGTGCCACCAGTGATCCCCTCACTCTAACCGGGGAGCTGTTTTTT. Amino acid sequence: CATSDPLTLTGELFF.

The rearrangement links TRBV6-5 to TRBJ1-2; TRBD1 agrees at 8 bases. CDR3 length equals 15 residues. V trimming: 4 bases; J trimming: 7 bases; junction bases outside the gene matches: 11. CDR1 is MNHEY and CDR2 is SVGAGI in the germline V gene. CDR3 nucleotides: TGTGCCAGCAGTTCTTTAATGAACAGGGGGGGTGGCTACACCTTC. Its translation is CASSSLMNRGGGYTF.

The chain combines TRBV19 with TRBJ1-5; TRBD1 is a possible D gene (5 bases). The CDR3 loop spans 14 amino acids. In germline, CDR1 is LNHDA, CDR2 SQIVND (reference sequence). V shed 6 bases and J shed 2 bases, with 11 bases lying between them. CDR3 sequence: CASRTGTGNQPQHF. The DNA for the CDR3 is TGTGCCAGTAGGACCGGGACTGGCAATCAGCCCCAGCATTTT.

The chain is built from TRBV11-2 and TRBJ2-7; 10 bases are shared with TRBD2. After removal of 1 base from V and 7 bases from J, the junction contained 10 bases not matched to a gene. Germline V gene lookup returns CDR1 SGHAT and CDR2 FQNNGV. CDR3 size: 16 residues. The CDR3 spells CASSLVSGRPSGEQYF. As DNA, the CDR3 is TGTGCCAGCAGCTTAGTTAGCGGGAGGCCTTCCGGGGAGCAGTACTTC. Combining the CDR3 with reference TRBV11-2 and TRBJ2-7 gives the whole variable domain EAGVAQSPRYKIIEKRQSVAFWCNPISGHATLYWYQQILGQGPKLLIQFQNNGVVDDSQLPKDRFSAERLKGVDSTLKIQPAKLEDSAVYLCASSLVSGRPSGEQYFGPGTRLTVT.

The V and J genes are TRBV6-5 and TRBJ1-1; no clear D. CDR3 length: 14 amino acids. Per germline, CDR1 MNHEY and CDR2 SVGAGI. The V end lost 7 bases, the J end lost 5 bases, and 17 bases lay between the germline ends. The CDR3 region is CASNPAGSGTEAFF. The CDR3 region has the DNA TGTGCCAGCAACCCGGCGGGGAGTGGGACTGAAGCTTTCTTT.

Notes on this clone: This sample also contains other DNA sequences that code for the same CDR3. The gene calls are TRBV18 and TRBJ1-5; possible D gene TRBD1, 6 bases. Germline CDR1 and CDR2: KGHSH and LQKENI. The CDR3 consists of 13 residues. V shed 3 bases and J shed 4 bases, with 7 bases lying between them. As DNA, the CDR3 is TGTGCCAGCTCACCTGACAGGAATCAGCCCCAGCATTTT. The encoded protein is CASSPDRNQPQHF.

V and J are TRBV7-9 and TRBJ1-2; D unresolved. CDR3 length: 13 residues. V lost 5 bases and J 5 bases, leaving 12 bases between the germline ends. Germline CDR1 and CDR2: SEHNR and FQNEAQ (reference sequence). The CDR3 DNA sequence: TGTGCCAGCAGCCAGCCCTCGGGATATGGCTACACCTTC. Its protein product is CASSQPSGYGYTF.

This clone was seen once. The chain uses TRBV6-5 and TRBJ1-5; D is uncertain. Looked up from germline, CDR1 is MNHEY and CDR2 is SVGAGI. V was shortened by 6 bases and J by 4 bases, with 16 bases between the two germline ends. This CDR3 is built from 15 residues. The CDR3 here is CASSALVGVNQPQHF. CDR3 nucleotide sequence: TGTGCCAGCAGCGCGCTTGTAGGAGTGAATCAGCCCCAGCATTTT.

The gene calls are TRBV13 and TRBJ2-7, with TRBD1 identical over 7 bases. Germline CDR1 PRHDT, CDR2 FYEKMQ (reference sequence). The V and J ends lost 1 base and 3 bases, in that order; junction bases with no gene match: 6. The CDR3 is 15 amino acids. The CDR3 region has the DNA TGTGCCAGCAGCTTAGAACAGGGGAATTTCTACGAGCAGTACTTC. Translation: CASSLEQGNFYEQYF.

This sequence joins TRBV9 and TRBJ2-2; a possible D gene is TRBD2 (6 bases). Germline CDR1 is SGDLS and CDR2 is YYNGEE. V lost 0 bases and J lost 2, with 26 bases in between. This CDR3 has 21 residues. CDR3 region: CASSVGRGSKRKPLNTGELFF. In nucleotides, the CDR3 is TGTGCCAGCAGCGTAGGGAGGGGAAGCAAGCGAAAACCCCTCAACACCGGGGAGCTGTTTTTT.

V gene TRBV5-1 combines with J gene TRBJ2-7, with 8 bases identical to TRBD2. V trimming: 0 bases; J trimming: 2 bases; junction bases outside the gene matches: 10. Per germline, CDR1 SGHRS and CDR2 YFSETQ. This CDR3 comprises 17 residues. CDR3: CASSLEGLAGNPYEQYF. The CDR3 region has the DNA TGCGCCAGCAGCTTGGAGGGTCTAGCGGGTAACCCCTACGAGCAGTACTTC. Based on the CDR3 plus reference TRBV5-1 and TRBJ2-7, the full variable domain is KAGVTQTPRYLIKTRGQQVTLSCSPISGHRSVSWYQQTPGQGLQFLFEYFSETQRNKGNFPGRFSGRQFSNSRSEMNVSTLELGDSALYLCASSLEGLAGNPYEQYFGPGTRLTVT.

The chain recombines TRBV9 with TRBJ1-2, with 10 bases matching TRBD1. The germline V gene encodes CDR1 SGDLS and CDR2 YYNGEE. There are 16 residues in the CDR3. J was trimmed by 6 bases and V by 5 bases; bases with no gene match: 13. CDR3 loop: CASRDDRGREFNGYTF. The CDR3 nucleotides read TGTGCCAGCAGGGATGACAGGGGGCGTGAGTTTAATGGCTACACCTTC.

The rearrangement links TRBV6-5 to TRBJ2-7; D is perhaps TRBD1 (5 bases). CDR3 size: 14 residues. The V gene's germline CDR1 is MNHEY and CDR2 SVGAGI. V shed 3 bases and J shed 5 bases, with 14 bases lying between them. CDR3 loop: CASSYSGFFNEQYF. Written as DNA, the CDR3 is TGTGCCAGCAGTTATTCAGGGTTTTTCAACGAGCAGTACTTC.

The chain combines TRBV6-5 with TRBJ2-3; D gene unclear. The V end lost 8 bases, the J end lost 4 bases, and 19 bases lay between the germline ends. The CDR3 covers 15 residues. CDR1 and CDR2 from the germline V gene are MNHEY and SVGAGI. Here the CDR3 DNA reads TGTGCCAGCGCGATCCGCGGAACCCCCGCAGATACGCAGTATTTT. Its protein is CASAIRGTPADTQYF.

This chain links TRBV6-5 with TRBJ1-3, with D perhaps matching TRBD1 (6 bases). V shed 6 bases and J shed 3 bases, with 15 bases lying between them. There are 15 residues in the CDR3. Germline V lookup: CDR1 MNHEY, CDR2 SVGAGI. CDR3 DNA: TGTGCCAGCAGGAGGGGGGGGCCTTTTGGAAACACCATATATTTT. As protein: CASRRGGPFGNTIYF.

The V gene is TRBV10-3, the J gene TRBJ2-7, with TRBD1 matching over 10 bases. V lost 0 bases and J lost 11; bases outside the gene matches: 16. Germline V gene sequence: CDR1 ENHRY, CDR2 SYGVKD. The CDR3 runs 17 residues. DNA for the CDR3: TGTGCCATCAGTGAGTCGGTTCTCCGGGACAGGGGCGATTGTGAGTACTTC. Its translation: CAISESVLRDRGDCEYF.